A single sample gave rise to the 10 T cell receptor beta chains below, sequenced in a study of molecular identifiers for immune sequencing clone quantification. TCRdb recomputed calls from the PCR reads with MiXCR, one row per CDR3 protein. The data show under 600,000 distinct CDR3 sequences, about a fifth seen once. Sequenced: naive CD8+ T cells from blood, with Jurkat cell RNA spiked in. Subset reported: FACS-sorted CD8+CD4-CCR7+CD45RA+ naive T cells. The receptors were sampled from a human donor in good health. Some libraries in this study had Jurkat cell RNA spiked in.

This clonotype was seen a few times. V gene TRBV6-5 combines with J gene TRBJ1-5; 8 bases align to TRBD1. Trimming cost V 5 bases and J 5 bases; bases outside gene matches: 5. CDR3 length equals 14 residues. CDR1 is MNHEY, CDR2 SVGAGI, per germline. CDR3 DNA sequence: TGTGCCAGCAGTGGACAGGGCCCCTATCAGCCCCAGCATTTT. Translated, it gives CASSGQGPYQPQHF.

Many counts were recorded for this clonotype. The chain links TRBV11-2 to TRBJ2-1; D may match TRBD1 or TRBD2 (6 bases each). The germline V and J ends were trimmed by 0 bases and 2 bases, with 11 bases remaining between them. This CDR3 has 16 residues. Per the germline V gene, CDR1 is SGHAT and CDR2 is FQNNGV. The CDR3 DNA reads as TGTGCCAGCAGCTTAGACGGAGGGGGGCCCTACAATGAGCAGTTCTTC. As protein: CASSLDGGGPYNEQFF.

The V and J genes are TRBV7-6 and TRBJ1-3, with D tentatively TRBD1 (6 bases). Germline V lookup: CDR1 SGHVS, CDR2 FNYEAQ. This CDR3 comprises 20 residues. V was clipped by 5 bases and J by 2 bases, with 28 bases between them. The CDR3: CASSPSWDTVLREAGNTIYF. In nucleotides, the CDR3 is TGTGCCAGCAGCCCGTCTTGGGACACGGTACTTAGGGAGGCTGGAAACACCATATATTTT.

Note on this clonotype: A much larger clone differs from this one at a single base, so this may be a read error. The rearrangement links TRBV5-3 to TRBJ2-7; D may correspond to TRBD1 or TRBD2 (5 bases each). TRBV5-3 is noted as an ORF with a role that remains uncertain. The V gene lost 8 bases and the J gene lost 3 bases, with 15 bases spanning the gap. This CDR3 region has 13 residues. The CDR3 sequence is CASGRGPRYEQYF. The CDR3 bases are TGTGCCAGCGGCCGGGGCCCCCGCTACGAGCAGTACTTC.

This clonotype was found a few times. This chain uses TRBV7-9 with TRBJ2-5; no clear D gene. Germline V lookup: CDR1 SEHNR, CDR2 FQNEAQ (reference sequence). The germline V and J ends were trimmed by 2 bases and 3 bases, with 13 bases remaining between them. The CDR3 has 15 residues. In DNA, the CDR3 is TGTGCCAGCAGCTTAAATTCTGGGTGGGAAGAGACCCAGTACTTC. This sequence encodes CASSLNSGWEETQYF.

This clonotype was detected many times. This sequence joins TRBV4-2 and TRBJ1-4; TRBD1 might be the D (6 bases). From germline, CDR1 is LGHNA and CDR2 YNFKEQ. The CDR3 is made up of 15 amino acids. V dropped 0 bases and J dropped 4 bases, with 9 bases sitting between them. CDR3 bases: TGTGCCAGCAGCCAAGAGGACAGCCTTAATGAAAAACTGTTTTTT. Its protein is CASSQEDSLNEKLFF.

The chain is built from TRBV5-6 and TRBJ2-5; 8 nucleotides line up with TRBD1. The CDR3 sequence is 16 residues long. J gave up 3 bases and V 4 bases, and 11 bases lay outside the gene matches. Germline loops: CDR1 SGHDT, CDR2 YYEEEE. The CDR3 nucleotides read TGTGCCAGCAGCCATAAAGCGACAGGGGTAGAAGAGACCCAGTACTTC. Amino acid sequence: CASSHKATGVEETQYF.

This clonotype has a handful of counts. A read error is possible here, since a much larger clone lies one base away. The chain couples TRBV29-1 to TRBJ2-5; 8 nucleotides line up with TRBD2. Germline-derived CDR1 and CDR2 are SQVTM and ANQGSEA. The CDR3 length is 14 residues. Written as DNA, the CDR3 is TGCGGCGTTGAATTAGCGGGATTAGAAGAGACCCAGTACTTC. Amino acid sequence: CGVELAGLEETQYF.

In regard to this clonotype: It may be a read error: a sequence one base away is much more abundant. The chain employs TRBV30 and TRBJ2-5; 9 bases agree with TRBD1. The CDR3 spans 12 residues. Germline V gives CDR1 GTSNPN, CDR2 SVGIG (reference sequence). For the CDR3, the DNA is TGTGGCGGCACAGGGGGCCCCTGGCTCCAGTACTTC. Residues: CGGTGGPWLQYF.

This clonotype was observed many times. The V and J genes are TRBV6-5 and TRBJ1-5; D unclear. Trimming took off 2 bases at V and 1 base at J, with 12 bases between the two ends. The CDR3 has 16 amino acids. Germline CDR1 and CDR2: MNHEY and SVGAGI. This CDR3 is CASSYPRSYSNQPQHF. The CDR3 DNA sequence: TGTGCCAGCAGTTACCCCAGAAGCTACAGCAATCAGCCCCAGCATTTT.